This passage covers 18 T cell receptor beta chains from one sample sequenced in a study of T cell repertoires in cytomegalovirus infection. TCRdb ran MiXCR on the reads and lists one entry per CDR3 protein. Of roughly 310,000 distinct CDR3 sequences in the sample, 17% were seen once. Sequenced material: PBMCs. All receptors derive from a human donor in good health (CMV status not recorded). Some clones in this sample may be carry-over from other donors' samples.

This clonotype was detected only a few times. The genes are TRBV9 and TRBJ1-1; D gene ambiguous. Trimming shortened V by 4 bases and J by 3 bases, and 13 bases separated the two germline ends. The CDR3 runs to 14 residues. CDR1 SGDLS and CDR2 YYNGEE come from the germline V gene. CDR3 residues: CASSPIKLHTEAFF. The CDR3 DNA reads TGTGCCAGCAGCCCTATTAAATTGCACACTGAAGCTTTCTTT.

This chain links TRBV20-1 with TRBJ2-1; TRBD2 agrees at 7 bases. CDR3 length equals 16 residues. Germline V gene sequence: CDR1 DFQATT, CDR2 SNEGSKA (reference sequence). V was clipped by 5 bases and J by 3 bases; unmatched bases: 13. CDR3: CSARPRYRTSYNEQFF. CDR3 DNA: TGCAGTGCTCGACCTCGCTACCGGACTAGCTACAATGAGCAGTTCTTC.

Comments on this clonotype: A read error is possible here, since a much larger clone lies one base away. The chain links TRBV7-2 to TRBJ1-6, with a weak D call TRBD1 (6 bases). CDR3 length: 16 amino acids. CDR1 SGHTA and CDR2 FQGNSA come from the germline V gene. The CDR3 nucleotides read TGTGCCAGCGGCTTATACCCCTGGCAGGGGAATTCACCCCTCCACTTT. Protein sequence: CASGLYPWQGNSPLHF.

At least ten counts were recorded for this clonotype. This chain uses TRBV11-2 with TRBJ2-1; no clear D gene. Germline CDR1 reads SGHAT; CDR2 reads FQNNGV. The CDR3 spans 16 residues. The V end was cut by 1 base, the J end by 6 bases, with 16 bases between. CDR3 loop: CASSLATPENFNEQFF. In nucleotides, the CDR3 is TGTGCCAGCAGCTTAGCCACACCCGAAAACTTCAATGAGCAGTTCTTC.

The chain combines TRBV27 with TRBJ2-1; possible D gene TRBD2, 5 bases. Per germline, CDR1 MNHEY and CDR2 SMNVEV (reference sequence). V lost 0 bases, J lost 6 bases, and 18 bases lay in between. CDR3 size: 17 residues. CDR3 sequence reads: CASSLSSSLVVFNEQFF. In DNA form, the CDR3 reads TGTGCCAGCAGTTTATCGTCTAGCCTGGTTGTCTTCAATGAGCAGTTCTTC.

This clonotype was observed at least ten times. V gene TRBV7-2 combines with J gene TRBJ1-3; D is ambiguous. The CDR3 runs to 13 residues. Germline CDR1 and CDR2: SGHTA and FQGNSA. Trimming left V 4 bases short and J 15 bases short, with 19 bases between. The CDR3 DNA follows: TGTGCCAGCAGCTCACCCTACGGGGAGGAAAAATATTTT. It yields the protein CASSSPYGEEKYF.

V gene TRBV12-3 or TRBV12-4 combines with J gene TRBJ2-3; D gene unclear. Deletions cut 5 bases from V and 0 bases from J, with 12 bases between. CDR3 size: 15 residues. This CDR3 is CASSGRHSSTDTQYF. The CDR3 nucleotides read TGTGCCAGCAGTGGGCGGCACTCTAGCACAGATACGCAGTATTTT.

The J gene is TRBJ2-1, the V gene TRBV7-6; weak D call: TRBD2 (5 bases). Between the trimmed V and J ends, which lost 1 base and 8 bases, there was a span of 18 bases. The length of the CDR3 is 16 residues. The germline CDR1 and CDR2 sequences are SGHVS and FNYEAQ. CDR3: CASSLGAGLKRDEQFF. The CDR3 DNA sequence: TGTGCCAGCAGCTTAGGGGCGGGCCTTAAAAGGGATGAGCAGTTCTTC.

This chain joins TRBV20-1 and TRBJ2-3; TRBD1 matches 12 bases. There are 14 residues in the CDR3. Germline CDR1 reads DFQATT; CDR2 reads SNEGSKA (reference sequence). V was clipped by 6 bases and J by 5 bases; unmatched bases: 6. DNA for the CDR3: TGCAGTGCAGGGGACAGGGGGCCGCAAGATACGCAGTATTTT. The encoded protein is CSAGDRGPQDTQYF.

This clonotype was seen many times. This chain connects TRBV7-3 to TRBJ2-3; maybe TRBD1 (5 bases). The CDR3 runs to 16 residues. CDR1 and CDR2 (germline): SGHTA, FQGTGA. Trimming removed 4 bases from V and 0 bases from J, with 14 bases in between. CDR3 DNA sequence: TGTGCCAGCAGCTCCCAGGGCTACCCCAGCACAGATACGCAGTATTTT. Its protein product is CASSSQGYPSTDTQYF.

This clonotype has just a few counts. The chain combines TRBV29-1 with TRBJ1-5, with 9 bases fitting TRBD1. This CDR3 has 13 residues. Unmatched junction bases numbered 6, after V lost 7 bases and J lost 5 bases. CDR1 SQVTM and CDR2 ANQGSEA come from the germline V gene. The CDR3 protein is CSARQGEDQPQHF. CDR3 in DNA: TGCAGCGCTCGACAGGGGGAGGATCAGCCCCAGCATTTT.

This clonotype was recorded a few times. V is TRBV6-5 and J is TRBJ2-1; D remains ambiguous. The CDR3 is 16 residues long. V gave up 0 bases and J gave up 8 bases, with 17 bases separating them. Germline assignment: CDR1 MNHEY and CDR2 SVGAGI. CDR3 protein: CASSYSSPRVLDEQFF. DNA of the CDR3: TGTGCCAGCAGTTACTCGTCACCTAGGGTTCTCGATGAGCAGTTCTTC.

There are many counts of this clonotype. CDR3: CASSLSQGSTEAFF. CDR3 bases: TGTGCCAGCAGTTTAAGTCAGGGTTCCACTGAAGCTTTCTTT. The chain links TRBV12-3 or TRBV12-4 to TRBJ1-1; D may be TRBD1 (5 bases). The V end lost 2 bases, the J end lost 4 bases, and 11 bases lay between the germline ends. The CDR3 covers 14 residues.

Ten or more counts support this clonotype. The chain is built from TRBV7-2 and TRBJ2-7; D remains ambiguous. The V gene lost 1 base and the J gene lost 2 bases, with 9 bases spanning the gap. The CDR3 length is 14 residues. CDR1 and CDR2 (germline): SGHTA, FQGNSA. CDR3 sequence: CASSLVSDPYEQYF. The CDR3 DNA reads TGTGCCAGCAGCTTAGTTTCAGATCCCTACGAGCAGTACTTC.

The chain recombines TRBV12-3 or TRBV12-4 with TRBJ1-2; unclear D gene. The CDR3 contains 13 residues. The germline V and J ends were trimmed by 5 bases and 4 bases, with 11 bases remaining between them. The chain's CDR3 is CASSDLRGYGYTF. The CDR3 DNA is TGTGCCAGCAGTGACCTCCGGGGCTATGGCTACACCTTC.

This clonotype was counted once. The chain uses TRBV2 and TRBJ2-7; a weak D match, TRBD1 (6 bases). From germline, CDR1 is SNHLY and CDR2 FYNNEI. The V end lost 8 bases, the J end lost 2 bases, and 7 bases lay between the germline ends. The CDR3 is 11 amino acids. The CDR3 is CASGQTYEQYF. In nucleotides, the CDR3 is TGTGCCAGCGGACAGACCTACGAGCAGTACTTC.

This clonotype was picked up a small number of times. The genes are TRBV6-5 and TRBJ1-1, with 7 nucleotides matching TRBD1. With V trimmed by 6 bases and J by 7 bases, 17 bases remained unmatched. Germline values: CDR1 MNHEY, CDR2 SVGAGI. The CDR3 sequence is 16 residues long. For the CDR3, the DNA is TGTGCCAGCAGAACCACAGGGGACTCCCTGGCGATTGAAGCTTTCTTT. Encoded protein: CASRTTGDSLAIEAFF.

The V and J genes are TRBV3-1 and TRBJ2-5; tentative D call: TRBD1 (7 bases). Per germline, CDR1 LGHDT and CDR2 YNNKEL (reference sequence). V shed 4 bases and J shed 2 bases, with 17 bases lying between them. The CDR3 spans 16 residues. The DNA of the CDR3 is TGTGCCAGCAGCCGGACAGGACTACAAGGACAAGAGACCCAGTACTTC. Protein: CASSRTGLQGQETQYF.